The 30 T cell receptor beta chains below were found in one sample sequenced in a study of blood T cell repertoires in COVID-19. Method: immunoSEQ multiplex PCR; TCRdb's copy keeps in-frame clones and lacks some. The sample lists around 300,000 clones, about 82% occurring once. The sequencing input was peripheral blood. The source of these receptors is a woman aged 45 to 65 with active or convalescent COVID-19.

CDR3 sequence: CASSLAGGRGPNYGYTF. CDR3 DNA sequence: TGTGCCAGCAGTCTAGCAGGGGGCCGAGGGCCTAACTATGGCTACACCTTC. The V call is TRBV2, the J call TRBJ1-2; 8 bases line up with TRBD1. In germline, CDR1 is SNHLY, CDR2 FYNNEI. J was trimmed by 0 bases and V by 5 bases; bases with no gene match: 11. The CDR3 spans 17 residues.

CDR3 loop: CASSPGHFAGYTF. DNA of the CDR3: TGTGCCAGCAGTCCCGGACACTTCGCTGGCTACACCTTC. This rearrangement joins TRBV28 to TRBJ1-2, with D possibly being TRBD1 (5 bases). Between the trimmed V and J ends, which lost 5 bases and 7 bases, there was a span of 14 bases. In germline, CDR1 is MDHEN, CDR2 SYDVKM. The CDR3 is 13 amino acids.

The sample holds a few counts of this clone. The J gene is TRBJ1-5, the V gene TRBV28, with 7 nucleotides matching TRBD1. The junction had 8 bases not matched to a gene; V was cut back by 6 bases and J by 3 bases. Germline CDR1 is MDHEN and CDR2 is SYDVKM. The CDR3 spans 15 residues. The CDR3 nucleotides read TGTGCCAGCAGACGGGACAGTCGCCTCAATCAGCCCCAGCATTTT. It is translated as CASRRDSRLNQPQHF.

This clone turned up a few times. The chain carries TRBV3-1 (or the pseudogene TRBV3-2) and TRBJ2-1; maybe TRBD1 (6 bases). V was clipped by 3 bases and J by 0 bases, with 9 bases between them. The germline gives CDR1 LGHDT, CDR2 YNNKEL (reference sequence). CDR3 length: 15 amino acids. CDR3 in amino acids: CASSQGHRSYNEQFF. Here the CDR3 DNA reads TGTGCCAGCAGCCAGGGACACCGCTCCTACAATGAGCAGTTCTTC.

V is TRBV3-1 (or the pseudogene TRBV3-2) and J is TRBJ1-1; possibly TRBD1 for D (5 bases). This CDR3 is 14 amino acids long. Trimming removed 6 bases from V and 4 bases from J, with 15 bases in between. Germline-derived CDR1 and CDR2 are LGHDT and YNNKEL (reference sequence). The CDR3, as DNA: TGTGCCAGCAGTTGGCGGGGGACCGCCACTGAAGCTTTCTTT. It is translated as CASSWRGTATEAFF.

The chain has TRBV19 and TRBJ1-6; the D gene is possibly TRBD1 (5 bases). The CDR3 sequence is 17 residues long. Germline V gene data show CDR1 as LNHDA and CDR2 as SQIVND (reference sequence). The V end lost 2 bases, the J end lost 9 bases, and 20 bases lay between the germline ends. The CDR3 DNA is TGTGCCAGTAGTATAATCCCCGAGGCAGGGTGGCGTTCACCCCTCCACTTT. Translated, it gives CASSIIPEAGWRSPLHF.

The V call is TRBV19, the J call TRBJ2-2; a possible D gene is TRBD1 (5 bases). In germline, CDR1 is LNHDA, CDR2 SQIVND (reference sequence). This CDR3 region has 13 residues. V shed 6 bases and J shed 7 bases, with 12 bases lying between them. The CDR3 region has the DNA TGTGCCAGTAGAGGGGCCGGTGGCGGGGAGCTGTTTTTT. Amino acid sequence: CASRGAGGGELFF.

The chain uses TRBV6-5 and TRBJ1-2; 7 bases map to TRBD1. The CDR3 covers 15 residues. Germline CDR1 is MNHEY and CDR2 is SVGAGI. With 6 bases clipped from V and 0 bases from J, the junction kept 7 bases outside the gene matches. Here the CDR3 reads CASSQTGAANYGYTF. The DNA of the CDR3 is TGTGCCAGCAGCCAAACAGGGGCAGCTAACTATGGCTACACCTTC.

The J gene is TRBJ2-1, the V gene TRBV7-2; TRBD1 agrees at 7 bases. The CDR3 has 14 residues. Germline lookup yields CDR1 SGHTA and CDR2 FQGNSA. Germline trimming cut 9 bases from V and 0 bases from J; bases unmatched to any gene: 5. As DNA, the CDR3 is TGTGCCAGAATGGACAGGAACTCCTACAATGAGCAGTTCTTC. Translating gives CARMDRNSYNEQFF.

CDR3 sequence reads: CASSLGPPRVKHTGELFF. CDR3 coding DNA: TGTGCCAGCAGCTTAGGCCCCCCCAGGGTAAAGCACACCGGGGAGCTGTTTTTT. The chain links TRBV11-2 to TRBJ2-2; TRBD1 might be the D (5 bases). CDR1 is SGHAT, CDR2 FQNNGV, per germline. The germline V and J ends were trimmed by 1 base and 3 bases, with 18 bases remaining between them. CDR3 length: 18 amino acids.

The chain couples TRBV28 to TRBJ1-2, with D possibly TRBD1 on 5 matching bases. This CDR3 is 14 amino acids long. Between the trimmed V and J ends, which lost 2 bases and 0 bases, there was a span of 7 bases. CDR1 and CDR2 (germline): MDHEN, SYDVKM. The CDR3 region is CASSLRDSNYGYTF. CDR3 DNA sequence: TGTGCCAGCAGTTTAAGGGACTCTAACTATGGCTACACCTTC.

The rearrangement links TRBV2 to TRBJ2-6; 8 positions agree with TRBD2. J lost 3 bases, V lost 5 bases, and 9 bases had no gene match. Germline V gene data show CDR1 as SNHLY and CDR2 as FYNNEI. The CDR3 covers 17 residues. The CDR3 DNA is TGTGCCAGCAGTCTCCGGGGTAGCGGGAATGGGGCCAACGTCCTGACTTTC. Protein product: CASSLRGSGNGANVLTF.

This clone was seen only once. The chain recombines TRBV20-1 with TRBJ2-1; D possibly corresponds to TRBD2 (6 bases). The CDR3 extends over 15 amino acids. Trimming cost V 3 bases and J 0 bases, with 12 bases left between them. CDR1 is DFQATT, CDR2 SNEGSKA, per germline (reference sequence). CDR3 nucleotides: TGCAGTGCTAGTGGCGGGACCCTCTCCTACAATGAGCAGTTCTTC. As protein: CSASGGTLSYNEQFF.

The CDR3 DNA sequence: TGTGCCAGCAGTTTCGGGGGAGAAGCAGAGACCCAGTACTTC. Encoded protein: CASSFGGEAETQYF. The chain couples TRBV28 to TRBJ2-5; the D gene is possibly TRBD2 (6 bases). CDR1 is MDHEN and CDR2 is SYDVKM in the germline V gene. Trimming removed 3 bases from V and 4 bases from J, with 12 bases in between. The CDR3 loop spans 14 amino acids.

The V and J genes are TRBV18 and TRBJ2-5; possibly TRBD2 for D (6 bases). This CDR3 spans 16 amino acids. CDR1 and CDR2 (germline): KGHSH, LQKENI. The ends were cut back, 4 bases at V and 5 bases at J, with 20 bases in the middle. CDR3 loop: CASSLNRDGGKETQYF. Here the CDR3 DNA reads TGTGCCAGCTCACTAAACCGGGACGGGGGTAAGGAGACCCAGTACTTC.

The V and J genes are TRBV4-1 and TRBJ2-1; 7 bases fit TRBD1. Trimming at V came to 2 bases and at J to 2 bases, leaving 6 bases not matched to a gene. CDR3 length: 16 residues. Per the germline V gene, CDR1 is MGHRA and CDR2 is YSYEKL. The CDR3 DNA is TGCGCCAGCAGCCAACCCGGGACAGCAGCCTACAATGAGCAGTTCTTC. Translating gives CASSQPGTAAYNEQFF.

The V gene is TRBV3-1 (or the pseudogene TRBV3-2), the J gene TRBJ1-2; D is ambiguous. CDR1 LGHDT and CDR2 YNNKEL come from the germline V gene (reference sequence). CDR3 length: 13 residues. Trimming stripped 0 bases from V and 8 bases from J, with 10 bases between. The CDR3 is CASSQDFQSGYTF. The CDR3, as DNA: TGTGCCAGCAGCCAAGATTTCCAATCCGGCTACACCTTC.

CDR3 coding DNA: TGTGCCAGCAGTCAAATCGCACAGGGGGCGGGTTCACCCCTCCACTTT. Residues: CASSQIAQGAGSPLHF. The chain combines TRBV2 with TRBJ1-6; 9 bases map to TRBD1. After removal of 5 bases from V and 9 bases from J, the junction contained 11 bases not matched to a gene. Germline V gene lookup returns CDR1 SNHLY and CDR2 FYNNEI. The CDR3 extends over 16 amino acids.

The V and J genes are TRBV7-9 and TRBJ2-3, with TRBD1 identical over 9 bases. Germline lookup yields CDR1 SEHNR and CDR2 FQNEAQ (reference sequence). The CDR3 extends over 14 amino acids. The V gene end was trimmed by 5 bases and the J gene end by 4 bases; junction bases not matched to a gene: 4. The CDR3 coding sequence is TGTGCCAGCAGCCGAGGGACAGGGCCAGATACGCAGTATTTT. Protein sequence: CASSRGTGPDTQYF.

The V gene is TRBV4-1, the J gene TRBJ2-1, with D possibly TRBD1 on 5 matching bases. CDR1 is MGHRA and CDR2 is YSYEKL in the germline V gene. V was pared by 0 bases and J by 8 bases, with 23 bases between. The length of the CDR3 is 18 residues. The CDR3 here is CASSQDYRRNSAFHEQFF. CDR3 in DNA: TGCGCCAGCAGCCAAGATTACAGGCGGAACAGTGCTTTCCATGAGCAGTTCTTC.

With regard to this clone: Other DNA sequences of this sample code for an identical CDR3. J is TRBJ1-6 and V is TRBV19, with D perhaps matching TRBD1 (6 bases). Trimming took 5 bases from V and 0 from J, leaving 14 bases between them. Looked up from germline, CDR1 is LNHDA and CDR2 is SQIVND (reference sequence). The CDR3 covers 17 residues. CDR3 sequence: CASSRQALSSYNSPLHF. The CDR3 coding sequence is TGTGCCAGTAGTCGACAGGCCCTCAGCTCCTATAATTCACCCCTCCACTTT.

This clone is a singleton in its sample. The chain links TRBV19 to TRBJ1-1, with 7 positions matching TRBD1. CDR1 LNHDA and CDR2 SQIVND come from the germline V gene (reference sequence). With V trimmed by 8 bases and J by 10 bases, 7 bases remained unmatched. The CDR3 has 11 residues. For the CDR3, the DNA is TGTGCCAGTCGAGACAGGGTCGGAGCTTTCTTT. Protein product: CASRDRVGAFF.

V usage is TRBV7-3 and J usage is TRBJ2-7, with D hard to call. Germline V gives CDR1 SGHTA, CDR2 FQGTGA. The CDR3 sequence is 13 residues long. The germline V and J ends were trimmed by 1 base and 3 bases, with 7 bases remaining between them. The CDR3 reads CASSLNRFYEQYF. CDR3 DNA: TGTGCCAGCAGCTTAAACAGATTCTACGAGCAGTACTTC.

V is TRBV7-2 and J is TRBJ2-1; D call uncertain. This CDR3 has 15 amino acids. Trimming stripped 2 bases from V and 5 bases from J, with 13 bases between. Germline V gene sequence: CDR1 SGHTA, CDR2 FQGNSA. CDR3 amino acids: CASSLLVVRDNEQFF. CDR3 DNA sequence: TGTGCCAGCAGCTTATTGGTCGTCCGGGACAATGAGCAGTTCTTC.

The table lists this clone with a few counts. CDR3 residues: CASSLGGTGNYEQYF. In DNA form, the CDR3 reads TGTGCCAGTAGTCTTGGTGGGACAGGGAACTACGAGCAGTACTTC. This chain joins TRBV19 and TRBJ2-7, with TRBD1 matching over 9 bases. The length of the CDR3 is 15 residues. Trimming at V came to 5 bases and at J to 3 bases, leaving 8 bases not matched to a gene. Germline V gene data show CDR1 as LNHDA and CDR2 as SQIVND (reference sequence).

This chain joins TRBV2 and TRBJ2-3; 10 nucleotides align to TRBD1. The germline V gene encodes CDR1 SNHLY and CDR2 FYNNEI. Germline trimming cut 11 bases from V and 7 bases from J; bases unmatched to any gene: 15. This CDR3 contains 15 residues. In nucleotides, the CDR3 is TGTGCCTTCTCGTCAGGGGGGACAGGGGCCTATACGCAGTATTTT. It codes for CAFSSGGTGAYTQYF.

The rearrangement joins TRBV30 to TRBJ2-5; 7 bases line up with TRBD2. In germline, CDR1 is GTSNPN, CDR2 SVGIG (reference sequence). The CDR3 length is 13 residues. V lost 2 bases, J lost 2 bases, and 2 bases stayed unmatched. CDR3 in DNA: TGTGCCTGGAGTCAGGGACTACAAGAGACCCAGTACTTC. It translates to CAWSQGLQETQYF.

J is TRBJ2-3 and V is TRBV4-2; 9 bases align to TRBD1. The germline gives CDR1 LGHNA, CDR2 YNFKEQ. V lost 0 bases to trimming and J lost 6 bases; unmatched junction nucleotides: 7. The CDR3 runs 16 residues. CDR3 amino acids: CASSQDPDRGRDTQYF. CDR3 sequence (DNA): TGTGCCAGCAGCCAAGATCCGGACAGGGGTCGGGATACGCAGTATTTT.

The chain employs TRBV5-1 and TRBJ2-3, with TRBD2 identical over 11 bases. This CDR3 region has 15 residues. In germline, CDR1 is SGHRS, CDR2 YFSETQ. Losses at the gene ends were 2 bases for V and 5 bases for J; bases not matched to a gene: 4. The CDR3 region is CASSFGLAGGDTQYF. The DNA for the CDR3 is TGCGCCAGCAGCTTCGGCCTAGCGGGGGGAGATACGCAGTATTTT.

The CDR3 sequence is CATSRERTGADTQYF. The CDR3 DNA follows: TGTGCCACCAGCAGAGAAAGGACAGGGGCAGATACGCAGTATTTT. The chain recombines TRBV15 with TRBJ2-3, with TRBD1 matching over 9 bases. The V gene end was trimmed by 0 bases and the J gene end by 4 bases; junction bases not matched to a gene: 2. This CDR3 contains 15 residues. Germline loops: CDR1 LNHNV, CDR2 YYDKDF (reference sequence).